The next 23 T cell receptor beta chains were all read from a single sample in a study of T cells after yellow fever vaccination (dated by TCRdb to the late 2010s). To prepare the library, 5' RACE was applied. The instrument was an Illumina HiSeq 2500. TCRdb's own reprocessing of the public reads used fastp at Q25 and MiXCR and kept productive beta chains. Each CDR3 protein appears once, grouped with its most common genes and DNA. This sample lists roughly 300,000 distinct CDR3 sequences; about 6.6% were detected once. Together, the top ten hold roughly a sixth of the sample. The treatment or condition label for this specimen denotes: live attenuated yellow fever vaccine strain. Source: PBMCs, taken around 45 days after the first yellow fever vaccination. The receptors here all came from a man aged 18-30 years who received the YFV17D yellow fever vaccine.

The CDR3 sequence: CASSSHLLASTDTQYF. The CDR3 region has the DNA TGTGCCAGCAGCTCCCACCTTCTGGCTAGCACAGATACGCAGTATTTT. The J gene is TRBJ2-3, the V gene TRBV7-9; D call uncertain. Trimming removed 4 bases at V and 0 bases at J, with 14 bases between. This CDR3 spans 16 amino acids. Germline CDR1 and CDR2: SEHNR and FQNEAQ (reference sequence).

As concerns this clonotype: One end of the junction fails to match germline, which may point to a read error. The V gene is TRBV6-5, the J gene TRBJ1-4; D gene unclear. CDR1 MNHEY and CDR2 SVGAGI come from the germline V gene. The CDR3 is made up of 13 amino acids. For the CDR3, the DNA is TGTGCCAGCAGTTACTCGGCTAAGGAAAAACTGTTTTTT. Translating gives CASSYSAKEKLFF.

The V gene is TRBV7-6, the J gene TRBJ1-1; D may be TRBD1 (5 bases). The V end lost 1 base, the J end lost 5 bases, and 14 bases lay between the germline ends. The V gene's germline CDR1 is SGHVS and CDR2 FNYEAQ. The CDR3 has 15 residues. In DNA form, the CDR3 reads TGTGCCAGCAGCTTAGGGTGGGAGGGGAAAACTGAAGCTTTCTTT. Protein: CASSLGWEGKTEAFF.

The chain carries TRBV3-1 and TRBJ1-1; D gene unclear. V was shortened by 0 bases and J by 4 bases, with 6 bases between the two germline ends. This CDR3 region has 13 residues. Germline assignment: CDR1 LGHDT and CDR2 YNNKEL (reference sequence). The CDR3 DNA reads TGTGCCAGCAGCCAAGAGGGTACCACTGAAGCTTTCTTT. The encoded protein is CASSQEGTTEAFF.

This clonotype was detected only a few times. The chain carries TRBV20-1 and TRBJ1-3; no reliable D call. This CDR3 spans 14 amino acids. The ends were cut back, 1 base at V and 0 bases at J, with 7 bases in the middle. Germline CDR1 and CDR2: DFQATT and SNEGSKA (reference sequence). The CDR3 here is CSARVIDSGNTIYF. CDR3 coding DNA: TGCAGTGCTAGAGTGATAGACTCTGGAAACACCATATATTTT.

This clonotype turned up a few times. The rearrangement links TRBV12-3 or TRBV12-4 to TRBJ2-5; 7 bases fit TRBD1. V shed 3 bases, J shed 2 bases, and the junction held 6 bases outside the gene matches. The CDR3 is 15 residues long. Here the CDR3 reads CASSFRGTVQETQYF. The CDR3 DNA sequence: TGTGCCAGCAGTTTTCGAGGGACAGTACAAGAGACCCAGTACTTC.

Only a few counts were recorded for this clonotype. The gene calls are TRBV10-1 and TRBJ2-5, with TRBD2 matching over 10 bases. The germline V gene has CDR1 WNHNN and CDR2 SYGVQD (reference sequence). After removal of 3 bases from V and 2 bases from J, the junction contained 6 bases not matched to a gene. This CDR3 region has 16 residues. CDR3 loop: CASSEAGGPGQETQYF. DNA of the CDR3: TGCGCCAGCAGTGAAGCGGGGGGGCCCGGGCAAGAGACCCAGTACTTC.

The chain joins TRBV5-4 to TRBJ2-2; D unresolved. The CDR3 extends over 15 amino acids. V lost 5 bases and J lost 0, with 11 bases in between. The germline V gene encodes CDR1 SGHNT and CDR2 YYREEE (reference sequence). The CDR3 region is CASRPVTPNTGELFF. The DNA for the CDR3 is TGTGCCAGCAGACCCGTGACACCGAACACCGGGGAGCTGTTTTTT.

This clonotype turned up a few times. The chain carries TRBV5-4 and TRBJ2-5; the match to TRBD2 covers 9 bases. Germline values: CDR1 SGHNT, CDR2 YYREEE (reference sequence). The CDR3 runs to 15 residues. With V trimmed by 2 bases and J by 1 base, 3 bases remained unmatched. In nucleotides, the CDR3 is TGTGCCAGCAGCTTTACGCGGGGGGGCCAAGAGACCCAGTACTTC. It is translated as CASSFTRGGQETQYF.

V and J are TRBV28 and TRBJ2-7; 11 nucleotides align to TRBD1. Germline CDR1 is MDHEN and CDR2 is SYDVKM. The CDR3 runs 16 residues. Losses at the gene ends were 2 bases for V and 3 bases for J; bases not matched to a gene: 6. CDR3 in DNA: TGTGCCAGCAGTTTAAGGGACAGGGGGAAGATCTACGAGCAGTACGTC. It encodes CASSLRDRGKIYEQYV.

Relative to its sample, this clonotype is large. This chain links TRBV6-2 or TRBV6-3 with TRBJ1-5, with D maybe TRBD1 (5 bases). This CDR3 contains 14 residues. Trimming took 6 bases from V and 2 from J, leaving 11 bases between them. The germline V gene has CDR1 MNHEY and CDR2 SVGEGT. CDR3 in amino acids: CASRSLQGNQPQHF. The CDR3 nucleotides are TGTGCCAGCAGATCACTACAGGGCAATCAGCCCCAGCATTTT.

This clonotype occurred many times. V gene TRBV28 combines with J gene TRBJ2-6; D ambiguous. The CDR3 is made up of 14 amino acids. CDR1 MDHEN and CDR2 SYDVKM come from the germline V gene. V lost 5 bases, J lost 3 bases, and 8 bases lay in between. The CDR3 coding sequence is TGTGCCAGCAGTACGTTCCTTGGGGCCAACGTCCTGACTTTC. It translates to CASSTFLGANVLTF.

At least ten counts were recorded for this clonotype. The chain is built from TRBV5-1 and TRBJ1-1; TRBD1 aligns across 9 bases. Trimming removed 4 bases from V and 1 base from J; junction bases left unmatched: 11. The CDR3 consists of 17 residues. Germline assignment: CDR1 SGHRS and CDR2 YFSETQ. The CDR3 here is CASSTPGGQGPNTEAFF. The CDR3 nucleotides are TGCGCCAGCAGCACCCCCGGAGGACAGGGGCCGAACACTGAAGCTTTCTTT.

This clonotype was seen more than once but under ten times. CDR3 in amino acids: CASSIGTGELFF. The DNA for the CDR3 is TGTGCCAGTAGTATTGGGACCGGGGAGCTGTTTTTT. V and J are TRBV19 and TRBJ2-2, with unresolved D. CDR3 length equals 12 residues. Trimming removed 3 bases from V and 5 bases from J, with 4 bases in between. Germline V lookup: CDR1 LNHDA, CDR2 SQIVND (reference sequence).

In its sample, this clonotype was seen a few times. The CDR3 loop reads CASSLRGPITPGELFF. The CDR3 DNA reads TGTGCCAGCAGCCTCCGTGGACCGATTACTCCCGGGGAGCTGTTTTTT. V usage is TRBV7-3 and J usage is TRBJ2-2; D not resolved. The CDR3 extends over 16 amino acids. V lost 5 bases to trimming and J lost 6 bases, with 19 bases between them. In germline, CDR1 is SGHTA, CDR2 FQGTGA.

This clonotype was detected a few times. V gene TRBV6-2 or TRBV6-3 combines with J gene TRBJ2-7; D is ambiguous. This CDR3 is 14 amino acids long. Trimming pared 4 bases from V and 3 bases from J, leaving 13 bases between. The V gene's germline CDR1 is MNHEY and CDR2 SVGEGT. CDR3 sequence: CASSFRGNNYEQYV. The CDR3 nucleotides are TGTGCCAGCAGTTTTCGAGGTAACAACTACGAGCAGTACGTC.

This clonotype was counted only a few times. The DNA for the CDR3 is TGCAGTGCTAGAGGACTAGCGGGGGGCACAGATACGCAGTATTTT. Protein product: CSARGLAGGTDTQYF. The chain has TRBV20-1 and TRBJ2-3, with 12 bases lining up with TRBD2. CDR1 is DFQATT and CDR2 is SNEGSKA in the germline V gene (reference sequence). CDR3 size: 15 residues. V lost 1 base, J lost 1 base, and 0 bases stayed unmatched.

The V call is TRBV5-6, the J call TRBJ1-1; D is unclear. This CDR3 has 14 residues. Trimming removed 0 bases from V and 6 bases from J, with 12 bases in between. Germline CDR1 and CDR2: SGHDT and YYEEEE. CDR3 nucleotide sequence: TGTGCCAGCAGCTTGGAAGGTGTGAGGGCTGAAGCTTTCTTT. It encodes CASSLEGVRAEAFF.

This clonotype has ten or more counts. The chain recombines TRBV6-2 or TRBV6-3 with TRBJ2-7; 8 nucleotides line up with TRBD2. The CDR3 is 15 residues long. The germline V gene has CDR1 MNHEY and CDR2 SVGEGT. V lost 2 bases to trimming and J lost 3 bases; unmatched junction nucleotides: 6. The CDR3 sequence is CASSYPTSGHYEQYF. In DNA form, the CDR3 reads TGTGCCAGCAGTTACCCTACTAGCGGACACTACGAGCAGTACTTC.

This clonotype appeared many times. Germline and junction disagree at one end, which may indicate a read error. The CDR3 here is CSANGRGGGSFNEQFF. CDR3 bases: TGCAGTGCAAACGGGCGCGGCGGGGGGTCCTTCAATGAGCAGTTCTTC. The chain joins TRBV20-1 to TRBJ2-1; 8 nucleotides line up with TRBD2. CDR1 and CDR2 from the germline V gene are DFQATT and SNEGSKA (reference sequence). This CDR3 contains 16 residues.

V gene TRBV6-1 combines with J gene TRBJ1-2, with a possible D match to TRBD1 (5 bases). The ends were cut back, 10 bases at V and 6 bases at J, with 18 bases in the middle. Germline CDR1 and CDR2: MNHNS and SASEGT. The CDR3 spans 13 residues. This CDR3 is CATHLEGRHGYTF. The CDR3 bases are TGTGCCACCCACCTGGAGGGACGCCATGGCTACACCTTC.

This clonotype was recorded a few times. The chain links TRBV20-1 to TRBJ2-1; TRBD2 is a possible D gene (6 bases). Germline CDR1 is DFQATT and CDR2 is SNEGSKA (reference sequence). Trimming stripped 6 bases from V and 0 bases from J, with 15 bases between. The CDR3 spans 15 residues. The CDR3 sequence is CSAREAGSSYNEQFF. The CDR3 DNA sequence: TGCAGTGCCCGAGAGGCGGGGAGCTCCTACAATGAGCAGTTCTTC.

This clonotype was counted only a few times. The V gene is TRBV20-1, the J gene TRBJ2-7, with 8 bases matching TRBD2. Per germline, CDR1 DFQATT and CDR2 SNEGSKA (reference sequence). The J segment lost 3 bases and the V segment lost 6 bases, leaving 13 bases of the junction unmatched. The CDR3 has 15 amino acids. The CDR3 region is CSAGSGLAGGYEQYF. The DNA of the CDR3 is TGCAGTGCCGGCTCGGGGCTAGCGGGTGGCTACGAGCAGTACTTC.